This T cell receptor (beta chain) originates from a study of blood T cell repertoires in COVID-19. At the level of the study: Sites in the United States, Italy and Spain provided acute and convalescent COVID-19 samples. In each case, the material was cDNA or gDNA derived from T cells, B-cell-depleted T cells, or PBMCs.

The CDR3 loop spans 15 amino acids. The V end was cut by 1 base, the J end by 15 bases, with 22 bases between. Germline V gene lookup returns CDR1 LNHNV and CDR2 YYDKDF (reference sequence). Original analysis: Estimation of nucleated cell counts was performed using reference gene primer amplification. Measured with immunoSEQ multiplex PCR; TCRdb has only the in-frame clones, and not every one. V and J calls and clone size are those listed in that table; D and trimming were worked out from the DNA. The sample records about 200,000 clones, roughly 88% being singletons. Sequenced material: peripheral blood. The chain has TRBV15 and TRBJ1-3, with D possibly matching TRBD1 (6 bases). The receptor was isolated from a human donor in a cohort sampled during active COVID-19. Written as DNA, the CDR3 is TGTGCCACCAGCAGAGGTGTAGGCATTGGGGGCACGGCATATTTT. Translation gives CATSRGVGIGGTAYF. Together with reference TRBV15 and TRBJ1-3, the CDR3 gives the full variable domain: DAMVIQNPRYQVTQFGKPVTLSCSQTLNHNVMYWYQQKSSQAPKLLFHYYDKDFNNEADTPDNFQSRRPNTSFCFLDIRSPGLGDTAMYLCATSRGVGIGGTAYFGEGSWLTVV.